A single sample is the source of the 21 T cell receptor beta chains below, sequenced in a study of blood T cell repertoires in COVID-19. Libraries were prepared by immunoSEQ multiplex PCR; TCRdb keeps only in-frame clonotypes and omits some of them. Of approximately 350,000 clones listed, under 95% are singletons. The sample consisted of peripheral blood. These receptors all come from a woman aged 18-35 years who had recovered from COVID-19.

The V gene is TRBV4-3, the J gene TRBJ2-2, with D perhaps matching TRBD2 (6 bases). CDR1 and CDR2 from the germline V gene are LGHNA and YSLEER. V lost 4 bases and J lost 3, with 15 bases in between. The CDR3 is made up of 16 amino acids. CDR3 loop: CASSPDAGGHTGELFF. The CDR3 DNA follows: TGCGCCAGCAGCCCCGACGCCGGGGGACACACCGGGGAGCTGTTTTTT.

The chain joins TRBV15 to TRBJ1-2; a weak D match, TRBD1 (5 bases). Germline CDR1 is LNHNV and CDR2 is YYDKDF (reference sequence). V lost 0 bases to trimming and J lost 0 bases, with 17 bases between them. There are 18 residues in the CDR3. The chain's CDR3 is CATSRDGAGLGANYGYTF. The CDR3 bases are TGTGCCACCAGCAGAGATGGGGCAGGCCTTGGGGCTAACTATGGCTACACCTTC.

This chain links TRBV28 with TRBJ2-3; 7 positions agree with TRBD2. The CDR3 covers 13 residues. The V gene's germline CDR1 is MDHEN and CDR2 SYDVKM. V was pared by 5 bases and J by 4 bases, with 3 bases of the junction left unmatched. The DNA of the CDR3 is TGTGCCAGCAGTGGGACTACTGCAGATACGCAGTATTTT. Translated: CASSGTTADTQYF.

In DNA form, the CDR3 reads TGTGCCAGCAGCTTAGGGCACGGGACAGGGGCGAGGGAGACCCAGTACTTC. This gives the protein CASSLGHGTGARETQYF. The rearrangement joins TRBV7-9 to TRBJ2-5, with 10 bases fitting TRBD1. The CDR3 has 17 amino acids. Germline V gene lookup returns CDR1 SEHNR and CDR2 FQNEAQ (reference sequence). V lost 1 base to trimming and J lost 5 bases; unmatched junction nucleotides: 10. Variable domain in full (rest from reference TRBV7-9 and TRBJ2-5): DTGVSQNPRHKITKRGQNVTFRCDPISEHNRLYWYRQTLGQGPEFLTYFQNEAQLEKSRLLSDRFSAERPKGSFSTLEIQRTEQGDSAMYLCASSLGHGTGARETQYFGPGTRLLVL.

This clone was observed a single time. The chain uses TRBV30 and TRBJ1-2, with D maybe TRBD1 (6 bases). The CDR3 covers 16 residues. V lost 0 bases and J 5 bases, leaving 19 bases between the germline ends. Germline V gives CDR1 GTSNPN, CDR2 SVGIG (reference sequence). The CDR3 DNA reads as TGTGCCTGGAGTGTGGAACTGGGGGGGCTTGGGTATGGCTACACCTTC. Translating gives CAWSVELGGLGYGYTF.

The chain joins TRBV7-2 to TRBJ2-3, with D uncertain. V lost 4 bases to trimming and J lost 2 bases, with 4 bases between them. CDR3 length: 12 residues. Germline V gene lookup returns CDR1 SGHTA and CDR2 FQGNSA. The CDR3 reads CASSSYTDTQYF. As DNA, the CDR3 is TGTGCCAGCAGCTCCTACACAGATACGCAGTATTTT. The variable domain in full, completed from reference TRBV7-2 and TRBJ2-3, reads GAGVSQSPSNKVTEKGKDVELRCDPISGHTALYWYRQSLGQGLEFLIYFQGNSAPDKSGLPSDRFSAERTGGSVSTLTIQRTQQEDSAVYLCASSSYTDTQYFGPGTRLTVL.

CDR3 coding DNA: TGTGCCAGCAGTAAACAGGCGCTGACTGAAGCTTTCTTT. Translation gives CASSKQALTEAFF. The chain carries TRBV6-2 or TRBV6-3 and TRBJ1-1; possibly TRBD1 for D (5 bases). Germline values: CDR1 MNHEY, CDR2 SVGEGT. This CDR3 is 13 amino acids long. Trimming pared 5 bases from V and 5 bases from J, leaving 12 bases between.

The DNA for the CDR3 is TGTGCCAGCAGGGGGACTAGAGGTAATGAGCAGTTCTTC. Protein product: CASRGTRGNEQFF. This chain joins TRBV21-1 and TRBJ2-1; the DNA was not compared with TRBD2, the D call given in the table. TRBV21-1 has pseudogene status. The CDR3 length is 13 residues.

The CDR3 DNA reads as TGTGCCAGCAGTAACGTACAGGGGGCCAATCAGCCCCAGCATTTT. Amino acid sequence: CASSNVQGANQPQHF. The V call is TRBV6-2 or TRBV6-3, the J call TRBJ1-5, with 9 bases fitting TRBD1. The trim removed 5 bases at V and 3 bases at J, leaving 5 bases unmatched. Germline CDR1 reads MNHEY; CDR2 reads SVGEGT. The CDR3 is 15 amino acids.

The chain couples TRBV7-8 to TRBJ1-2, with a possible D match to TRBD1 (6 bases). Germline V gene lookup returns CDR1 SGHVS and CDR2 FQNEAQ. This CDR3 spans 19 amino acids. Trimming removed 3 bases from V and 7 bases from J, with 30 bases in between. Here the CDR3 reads CASSLAGVRGAQDPGGYTF. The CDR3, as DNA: TGTGCCAGCAGCTTGGCGGGGGTTAGGGGGGCGCAGGACCCTGGTGGCTACACCTTC.

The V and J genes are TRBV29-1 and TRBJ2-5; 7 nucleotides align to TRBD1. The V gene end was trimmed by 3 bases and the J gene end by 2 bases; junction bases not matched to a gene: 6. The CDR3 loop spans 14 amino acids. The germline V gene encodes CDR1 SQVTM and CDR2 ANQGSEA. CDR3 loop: CSVDLTGLQETQYF. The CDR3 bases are TGCAGCGTTGATTTGACAGGGTTGCAAGAGACCCAGTACTTC.

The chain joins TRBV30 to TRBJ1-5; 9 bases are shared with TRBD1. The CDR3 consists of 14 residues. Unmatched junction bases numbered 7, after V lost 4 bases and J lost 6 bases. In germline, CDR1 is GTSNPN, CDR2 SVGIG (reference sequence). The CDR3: CAWTIGTGTQPQHF. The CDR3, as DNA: TGTGCCTGGACCATAGGGACAGGGACTCAGCCCCAGCATTTT.

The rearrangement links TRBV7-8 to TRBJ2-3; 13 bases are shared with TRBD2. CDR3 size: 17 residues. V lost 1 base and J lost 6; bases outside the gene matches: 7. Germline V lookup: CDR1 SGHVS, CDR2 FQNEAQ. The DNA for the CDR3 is TGTGCCAGCAGCTTAGGGCGGACTAGCGGGAGCATGGATACGCAGTATTTT. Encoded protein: CASSLGRTSGSMDTQYF.

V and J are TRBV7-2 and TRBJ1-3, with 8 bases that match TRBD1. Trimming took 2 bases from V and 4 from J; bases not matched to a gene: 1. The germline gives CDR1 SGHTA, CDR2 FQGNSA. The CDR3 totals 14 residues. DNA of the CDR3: TGTGCCAGCAGCTTATCAGGGGGCGGAAACACCATATATTTT. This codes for CASSLSGGGNTIYF.

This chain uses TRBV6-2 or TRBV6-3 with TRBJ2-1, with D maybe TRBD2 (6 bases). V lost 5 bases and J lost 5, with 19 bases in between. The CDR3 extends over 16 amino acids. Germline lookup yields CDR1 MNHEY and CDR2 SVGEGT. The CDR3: CASSVASEGPHNEQFF. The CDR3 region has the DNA TGTGCCAGCAGTGTGGCCTCGGAGGGCCCCCACAATGAGCAGTTCTTC.

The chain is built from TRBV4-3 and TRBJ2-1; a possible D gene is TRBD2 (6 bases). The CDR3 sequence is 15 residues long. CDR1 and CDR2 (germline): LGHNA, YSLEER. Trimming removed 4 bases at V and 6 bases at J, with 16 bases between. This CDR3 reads CASSRTSRDFNEQFF. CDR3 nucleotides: TGCGCCAGCAGCCGAACAAGCCGGGACTTCAATGAGCAGTTCTTC.

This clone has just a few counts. The CDR3 spells CASSHGGQAWGYTF. The CDR3 DNA sequence: TGTGCCAGCAGCCATGGTGGACAGGCATGGGGCTACACCTTC. The chain couples TRBV7-2 to TRBJ1-2; 7 bases map to TRBD1. The germline V gene encodes CDR1 SGHTA and CDR2 FQGNSA. This CDR3 has 14 residues. The V and J ends lost 5 bases and 8 bases, in that order; junction bases with no gene match: 11.

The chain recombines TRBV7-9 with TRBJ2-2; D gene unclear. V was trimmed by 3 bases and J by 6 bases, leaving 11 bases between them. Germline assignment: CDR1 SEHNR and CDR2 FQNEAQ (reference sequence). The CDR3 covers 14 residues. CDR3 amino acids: CASSFARWSGELFF. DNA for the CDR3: TGTGCCAGCAGCTTCGCTAGATGGTCCGGGGAGCTGTTTTTT.

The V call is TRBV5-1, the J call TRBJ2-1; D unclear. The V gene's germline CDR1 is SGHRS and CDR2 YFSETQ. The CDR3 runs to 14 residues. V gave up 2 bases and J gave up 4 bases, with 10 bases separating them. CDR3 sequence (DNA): TGCGCCAGCAGCTTTGTACCAGAATACAATGAGCAGTTCTTC. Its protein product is CASSFVPEYNEQFF.

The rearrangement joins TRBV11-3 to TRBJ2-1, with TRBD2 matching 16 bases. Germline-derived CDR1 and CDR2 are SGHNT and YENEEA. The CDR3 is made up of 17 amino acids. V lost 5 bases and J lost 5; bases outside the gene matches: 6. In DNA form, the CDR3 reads TGTGCCAGCAGCCCAGGGACTAGCGGGGGGGGGAACAATGAGCAGTTCTTC. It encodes CASSPGTSGGGNNEQFF.

CDR3 nucleotides: TGTGCCAGCGGACCAATAGGACTAGCCAACAATGAGCAGTTCTTC. It codes for CASGPIGLANNEQFF. The V gene is TRBV27, the J gene TRBJ2-1; 8 nucleotides agree with TRBD2. This CDR3 spans 15 amino acids. Trimming cost V 8 bases and J 5 bases; bases outside gene matches: 11. From germline, CDR1 is MNHEY and CDR2 SMNVEV (reference sequence).